This entry lists 25 T cell receptor beta chains sequenced from one sample in a study of blood T cells in healthy people across ages. Next came a second PCR, run for about 7 to 12 cycles, which used a sample-barcoded 5' primer along with a J-beta primer mix. Each CDR3 protein gets one entry after TCRdb re-called the 5' RACE reads with MiXCR. The data hold around 520,000 distinct CDR3 sequences, with about 28% observed a single time. The sample was also reused in another study, on T cells of mothers and their children.

Sequencing used blood. All receptors derive from a boy younger than 10 in good health.

The chain combines TRBV6-1 with TRBJ2-1; 9 bases are shared with TRBD2. Germline V gives CDR1 MNHNS, CDR2 SASEGT. The trim removed 3 bases at V and 5 bases at J, leaving 5 bases unmatched. CDR3 length equals 15 residues. Here the CDR3 reads CASSDAGGGHNEQFF. CDR3 sequence (DNA): TGTGCCAGCAGTGATGCGGGGGGGGGCCACAATGAGCAGTTCTTC.

This chain uses TRBV7-9 with TRBJ2-3; 7 nucleotides match TRBD2. This CDR3 is 15 amino acids long. CDR1 SEHNR and CDR2 FQNEAQ come from the germline V gene (reference sequence). The junction had 9 bases not matched to a gene; V was cut back by 5 bases and J by 4 bases. This chain's CDR3 is CASSPGPGGSDTQYF. CDR3 DNA sequence: TGTGCCAGCAGCCCGGGACCCGGGGGGTCAGATACGCAGTATTTT.

The CDR3 nucleotides are TGTGCCATCAGTGGATATAGCGGGAGGGATACCGGGGAGCTGTTTTTT. Its translation is CAISGYSGRDTGELFF. The chain combines TRBV10-3 with TRBJ2-2; 11 bases match TRBD2. The germline gives CDR1 ENHRY, CDR2 SYGVKD. This CDR3 has 16 amino acids. J gave up 5 bases and V 4 bases, and 6 bases lay outside the gene matches.

The rearrangement uses TRBV7-2 and TRBJ1-2; D remains ambiguous. The CDR3 covers 14 residues. The germline V gene has CDR1 SGHTA and CDR2 FQGNSA. V shed 3 bases and J shed 4 bases, with 12 bases lying between them. Here the CDR3 reads CASSLIGRGYGYTF. CDR3 DNA: TGTGCCAGCAGCTTGATAGGGCGAGGCTATGGCTACACCTTC.

This clonotype has a handful of counts. The chain recombines TRBV12-3 or TRBV12-4 with TRBJ2-1; no clear D. V was trimmed by 3 bases and J by 9 bases, leaving 15 bases between them. This CDR3 region has 14 residues. CDR3 DNA sequence: TGTGCCAGCAGTTTTATGGGAATAGGTCTTGAGCAGTTCTTC. Protein sequence: CASSFMGIGLEQFF.

This clonotype has a handful of counts. This rearrangement joins TRBV5-1 to TRBJ2-6, with a tentative D call TRBD1 (5 bases). The CDR3 runs to 14 residues. With 5 bases removed from V and 2 bases from J, the gap between germline ends came to 8 bases. CDR1 is SGHRS, CDR2 YFSETQ, per germline. CDR3 protein: CASSSRAGANVLTF. The CDR3 DNA reads TGCGCCAGCAGTTCCAGGGCTGGGGCCAACGTCCTGACTTTC.

The rearrangement joins TRBV5-5 to TRBJ2-3; 10 nucleotides agree with TRBD2. Trimming took 4 bases from V and 6 from J; bases not matched to a gene: 8. This CDR3 is 15 amino acids long. The germline V gene encodes CDR1 SGHKS and CDR2 YYEKEE (reference sequence). In DNA, the CDR3 is TGTGCCAGCAGCCTAACCGGGACTAGCGCCGATACGCAGTATTTT. Its translation is CASSLTGTSADTQYF.

This CDR3 reads CASSLYPSYNEQFF. CDR3 nucleotides: TGTGCCAGCAGTTTATATCCCTCCTACAATGAGCAGTTCTTC. This rearrangement joins TRBV27 to TRBJ2-1; D is unresolved. V dropped 1 base and J dropped 0 bases, with 4 bases sitting between them. Looked up from germline, CDR1 is MNHEY and CDR2 is SMNVEV (reference sequence). The CDR3 runs to 14 residues.

This chain links TRBV4-2 with TRBJ2-7; 8 positions agree with TRBD2. Germline V CDR1 and CDR2: LGHNA, YNFKEQ. The CDR3 has 16 amino acids. V lost 0 bases, J lost 4 bases, and 8 bases stayed unmatched. CDR3 sequence reads: CASSQDETGGRYEQYF. The DNA for the CDR3 is TGTGCCAGCAGCCAAGATGAAACGGGGGGGCGATACGAGCAGTACTTC.

The gene calls are TRBV14 and TRBJ2-1, with unresolved D. CDR3 length: 11 residues. V shed 2 bases and J shed 10 bases, with 6 bases lying between them. From germline, CDR1 is SGHDN and CDR2 FVKESK. The CDR3 region is CASSQLLEQFF. DNA of the CDR3: TGTGCCAGCAGCCAACTTTTAGAGCAGTTCTTC.

The genes are TRBV27 and TRBJ2-7, with 8 bases identical to TRBD2. CDR3 length: 15 residues. V lost 5 bases to trimming and J lost 2 bases; unmatched junction nucleotides: 8. CDR1 and CDR2 from the germline V gene are MNHEY and SMNVEV (reference sequence). The CDR3 protein is CASSPRGGPTYEQYF. For the CDR3, the DNA is TGTGCCAGCAGTCCCCGGGGGGGCCCCACCTACGAGCAGTACTTC.

The J gene is TRBJ2-7, the V gene TRBV7-2, with TRBD1 identical over 9 bases. Germline values: CDR1 SGHTA, CDR2 FQGNSA. V was clipped by 4 bases and J by 2 bases; unmatched bases: 6. The CDR3 is made up of 15 amino acids. The CDR3 DNA follows: TGTGCCAGCAGCTCCCCGGACAGGGGTCCCTACGAGCAGTACTTC. Residues: CASSSPDRGPYEQYF. The variable domain in full, with the rest retrieved from reference TRBV7-2 and TRBJ2-7, is GAGVSQSPSNKVTEKGKDVELRCDPISGHTALYWYRQSLGQGLEFLIYFQGNSAPDKSGLPSDRFSAERTGGSVSTLTIQRTQQEDSAVYLCASSSPDRGPYEQYFGPGTRLTVT.

V gene TRBV5-1 combines with J gene TRBJ2-5; no clear D. The V end was cut by 5 bases, the J end by 1 base, with 9 bases between. Germline CDR1 SGHRS, CDR2 YFSETQ. The CDR3 sequence is 13 residues long. DNA of the CDR3: TGCGCCAGCAGAGAGCACTCCCAAGAGACCCAGTACTTC. Translated: CASREHSQETQYF.

The rearrangement uses TRBV29-1 and TRBJ2-1, with D perhaps matching TRBD2 (6 bases). Germline CDR1 is SQVTM and CDR2 is ANQGSEA. The length of the CDR3 is 16 residues. Trimming removed 6 bases from V and 0 bases from J, with 18 bases in between. The chain's CDR3 is CSVKSAAGSSYNEQFF. Here the CDR3 DNA reads TGCAGCGTCAAGTCAGCTGCGGGGAGCTCCTACAATGAGCAGTTCTTC.

This clonotype was detected a few times. The rearrangement joins TRBV6-6 to TRBJ1-1; weak D call: TRBD1 (5 bases). In germline, CDR1 is MNHNY, CDR2 SVGAGI (reference sequence). Trimming stripped 6 bases from V and 11 bases from J, with 16 bases between. This CDR3 comprises 12 residues. CDR3 in DNA: TGTGCCAGCAGCAGGGACGGGATCGGGGCTTTCTTT. This gives the protein CASSRDGIGAFF.

The gene calls are TRBV19 and TRBJ1-6, with 8 bases fitting TRBD1. J was trimmed by 10 bases and V by 9 bases; bases with no gene match: 8. The CDR3 runs 13 residues. Germline CDR1 is LNHDA and CDR2 is SQIVND (reference sequence). This chain's CDR3 is CASGQGRRSPLHF. DNA for the CDR3: TGTGCCAGCGGACAGGGAAGGCGATCACCCCTCCACTTT. The full variable domain, with the rest looked up from reference TRBV19 and TRBJ1-6, is DGGITQSPKYLFRKEGQNVTLSCEQNLNHDAMYWYRQDPGQGLRLIYYSQIVNDFQKGDIAEGYSVSREKKESFPLTVTSAQKNPTAFYLCASGQGRRSPLHFGNGTRLTVT.

This clonotype appeared many times. The chain couples TRBV6-1 to TRBJ1-3, with TRBD1 matching over 8 bases. The CDR3 runs 15 residues. V lost 8 bases to trimming and J lost 0 bases; unmatched junction nucleotides: 6. CDR1 is MNHNS, CDR2 SASEGT, per germline. This CDR3 is CASGQGASSGNTIYF. CDR3 DNA: TGTGCCAGCGGCCAGGGGGCGAGCTCTGGAAACACCATATATTTT.

DNA of the CDR3: TGTGCCAGCAGTTTTTGGGCCGGGAGCCAAGAGACCCAGTACTTC. Residues: CASSFWAGSQETQYF. The chain recombines TRBV12-3 or TRBV12-4 with TRBJ2-5; maybe TRBD2 (6 bases). V lost 3 bases and J 1 base, leaving 12 bases between the germline ends. The CDR3 runs to 15 residues.

There are a few counts of this clonotype. The chain carries TRBV21-1 and TRBJ2-5; the table's D call, TRBD1, was not checked against the DNA. TRBV21-1 is listed as a pseudogene. CDR3 length: 14 amino acids. CDR3 nucleotide sequence: TGTGCCGAGTACAAAACTGGGACAGAAGAGACCCAGTACTTC. It is translated as CAEYKTGTEETQYF.

This clonotype showed up many times. This chain joins TRBV7-6 and TRBJ2-3, with D uncertain. The CDR3 has 14 amino acids. The germline gives CDR1 SGHVS, CDR2 FNYEAQ. Trimming stripped 1 base from V and 4 bases from J, with 9 bases between. The CDR3 here is CASSLGRSSDTQYF. Written as DNA, the CDR3 is TGTGCCAGCAGCTTAGGCCGCTCATCAGATACGCAGTATTTT.

The chain is built from TRBV7-2 and TRBJ2-2, with D maybe TRBD1 (5 bases). V lost 5 bases and J 0 bases, leaving 16 bases between the germline ends. The CDR3 extends over 17 amino acids. Germline loops: CDR1 SGHTA, CDR2 FQGNSA. CDR3 sequence (DNA): TGTGCCAGCAGCATACCTCCAGGGTCCTCGAACACCGGGGAGCTGTTTTTT. Translation gives CASSIPPGSSNTGELFF.

Comment on this clonotype: One end of the junction fails to match germline, which may point to a read error. The chain joins TRBV18 to TRBJ2-5; TRBD1 matches at 9 bases. The CDR3 covers 16 residues. Germline-derived CDR1 and CDR2 are KGHSH and LQKENI. CDR3 protein: CASPPRNGDRVETQYF. The DNA of the CDR3 is TGTGCCAGCCCACCACGGAATGGGGACAGGGTAGAGACCCAGTACTTC. Full variable domain (missing parts from reference TRBV18 and TRBJ2-5): NAGVMQNPRHLVRRRGQEARLRCSPMKGHSHVYWYRQLPEEGLKFMVYLQKENIIDESGMPKERFSAEFPKEGPSILRIQQVVRGDSAAYFCASPPRNGDRVETQYFGPGTRLLVL.

This clonotype was seen a few times. V gene TRBV20-1 combines with J gene TRBJ2-5, with 10 bases identical to TRBD2. TRBJ2-1 matches the DNA end more closely, so the J call is doubtful. The length of the CDR3 is 16 residues. CDR1 and CDR2 (germline): DFQATT, SNEGSKA (reference sequence). The DNA of the CDR3 is TGCAGTGCTAGGGGGATCGGACTAGCGGCGGGGGATGAGCAGTTCTTC. This sequence encodes CSARGIGLAAGDEQFF.

Details on this clonotype: A much larger clone differs by one base, so this may be a read error. CDR3 sequence (DNA): TGTGCCATCAGCGTAGACCCTGGCGGACTAGCGGACAATGAGCAGTTCTTC. It yields the protein CAISVDPGGLADNEQFF. This sequence joins TRBV9 and TRBJ2-5; 10 bases align to TRBD2. The closer fit of TRBJ2-1 to the DNA end suggests the J call may be wrong. The CDR3 extends over 17 amino acids. Germline V gives CDR1 SGDLS, CDR2 YYNGEE.

A remark on this clonotype: Germline is not matched at one junction end, which may reflect a read error. This rearrangement joins TRBV7-9 to TRBJ1-1; a possible D gene is TRBD1 (5 bases). The CDR3 is 12 amino acids. Per germline, CDR1 SEHNR and CDR2 FQNEAQ (reference sequence). This CDR3 is CASSLGTRKAFF. The CDR3 region has the DNA TGTGCCAGTAGCTTAGGGACGCGGAAAGCTTTCTTT.